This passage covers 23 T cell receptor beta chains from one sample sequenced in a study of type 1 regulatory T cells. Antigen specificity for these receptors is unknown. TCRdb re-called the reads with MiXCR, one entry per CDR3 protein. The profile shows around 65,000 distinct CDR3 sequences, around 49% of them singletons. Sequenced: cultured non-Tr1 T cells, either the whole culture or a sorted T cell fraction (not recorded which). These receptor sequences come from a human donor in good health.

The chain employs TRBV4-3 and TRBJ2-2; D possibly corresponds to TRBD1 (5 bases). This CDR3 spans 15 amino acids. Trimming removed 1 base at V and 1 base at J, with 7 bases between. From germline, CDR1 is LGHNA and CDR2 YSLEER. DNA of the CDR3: TGCGCCAGCAGCCAAGTCGACAGGAACACCGGGGAGCTGTTTTTT. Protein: CASSQVDRNTGELFF.

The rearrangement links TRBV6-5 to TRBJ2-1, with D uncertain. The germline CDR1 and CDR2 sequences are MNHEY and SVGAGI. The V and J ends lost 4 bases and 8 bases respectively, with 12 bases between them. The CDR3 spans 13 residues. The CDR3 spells CASSSHGSYEQFF. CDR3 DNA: TGTGCCAGCAGTTCCCATGGGTCGTATGAGCAGTTCTTC.

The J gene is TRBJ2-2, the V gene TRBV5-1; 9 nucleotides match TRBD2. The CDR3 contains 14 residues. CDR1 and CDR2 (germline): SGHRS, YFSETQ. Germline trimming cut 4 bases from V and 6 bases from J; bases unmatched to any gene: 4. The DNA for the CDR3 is TGCGCCAGCAGCACGGGACTAGCTGCCGGGGAGCTGTTTTTT. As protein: CASSTGLAAGELFF.

The CDR3 nucleotides are TGTGCCAGCAGTGACTTTTCTAGATCCTACGAGCAGTACTTC. This sequence encodes CASSDFSRSYEQYF. This chain links TRBV27 with TRBJ2-7; D is undetermined. Trimming took 5 bases from V and 1 from J, leaving 12 bases between them. The CDR3 covers 14 residues. Germline values: CDR1 MNHEY, CDR2 SMNVEV (reference sequence).

DNA of the CDR3: TGCGCCAGCAGCCAAATGTCCGGGGGGGAAGAGACCCAGTACTTC. It specifies CASSQMSGGEETQYF. The V call is TRBV4-3, the J call TRBJ2-5; 8 positions agree with TRBD2. The CDR3 extends over 15 amino acids. V shed 2 bases, J shed 3 bases, and the junction held 5 bases outside the gene matches. Germline assignment: CDR1 LGHNA and CDR2 YSLEER.

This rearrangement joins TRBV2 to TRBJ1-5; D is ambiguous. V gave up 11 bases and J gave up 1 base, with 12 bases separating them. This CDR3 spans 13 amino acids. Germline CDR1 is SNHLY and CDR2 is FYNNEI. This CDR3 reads CASRTESNQPQHF. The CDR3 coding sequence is TGTGCCTCCCGAACAGAAAGCAATCAGCCCCAGCATTTT.

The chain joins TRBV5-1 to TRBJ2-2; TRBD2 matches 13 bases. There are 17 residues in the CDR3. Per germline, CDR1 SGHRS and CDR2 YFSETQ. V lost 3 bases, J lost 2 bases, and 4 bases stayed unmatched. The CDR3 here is CASSSGLAGTNTGELFF. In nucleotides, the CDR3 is TGCGCCAGCAGCTCGGGACTAGCGGGGACTAACACCGGGGAGCTGTTTTTT.

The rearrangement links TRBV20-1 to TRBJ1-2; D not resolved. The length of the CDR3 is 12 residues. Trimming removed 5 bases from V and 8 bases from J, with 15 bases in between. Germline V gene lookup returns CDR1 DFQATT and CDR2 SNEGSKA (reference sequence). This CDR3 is CSAVLTGWGYTF. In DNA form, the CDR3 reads TGCAGTGCTGTGCTCACGGGCTGGGGCTACACCTTC.

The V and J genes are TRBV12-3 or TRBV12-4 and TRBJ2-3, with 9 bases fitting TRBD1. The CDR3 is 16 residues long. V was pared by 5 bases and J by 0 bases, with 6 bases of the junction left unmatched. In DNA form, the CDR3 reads TGTGCCAGCAGTACCTACAGGGGGCCAAGCACAGATACGCAGTATTTT. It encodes CASSTYRGPSTDTQYF.

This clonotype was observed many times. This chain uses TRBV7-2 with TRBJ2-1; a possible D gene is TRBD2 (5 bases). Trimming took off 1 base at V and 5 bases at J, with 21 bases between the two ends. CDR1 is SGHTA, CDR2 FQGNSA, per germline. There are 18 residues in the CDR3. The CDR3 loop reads CASSLVSTRQRTHNEQFF. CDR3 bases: TGTGCCAGCAGCTTAGTCTCCACCCGGCAGCGGACCCACAATGAGCAGTTCTTC.

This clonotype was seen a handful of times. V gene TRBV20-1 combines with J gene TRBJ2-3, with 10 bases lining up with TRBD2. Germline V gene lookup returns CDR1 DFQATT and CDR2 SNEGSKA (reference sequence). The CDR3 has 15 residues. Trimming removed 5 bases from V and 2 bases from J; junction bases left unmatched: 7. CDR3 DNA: TGCAGTGCTCTAATTGGGACTAGCGCCACAGATACGCAGTATTTT. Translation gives CSALIGTSATDTQYF.

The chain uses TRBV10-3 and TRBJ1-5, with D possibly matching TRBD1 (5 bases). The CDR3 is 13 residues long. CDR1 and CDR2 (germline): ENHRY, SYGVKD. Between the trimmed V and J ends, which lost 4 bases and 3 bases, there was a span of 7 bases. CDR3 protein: CAISGQTNQPQHF. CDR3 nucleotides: TGTGCCATCAGTGGACAGACCAATCAGCCCCAGCATTTT.

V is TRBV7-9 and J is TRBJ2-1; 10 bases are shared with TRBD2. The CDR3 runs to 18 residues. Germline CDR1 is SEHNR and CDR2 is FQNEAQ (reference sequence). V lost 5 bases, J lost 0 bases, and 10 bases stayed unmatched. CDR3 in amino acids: CASSPPGAGGNSYNEQFF. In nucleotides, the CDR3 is TGTGCCAGCAGCCCCCCAGGAGCGGGGGGGAACTCCTACAATGAGCAGTTCTTC. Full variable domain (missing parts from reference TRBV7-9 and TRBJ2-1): DTGVSQNPRHKITKRGQNVTFRCDPISEHNRLYWYRQTLGQGPEFLTYFQNEAQLEKSRLLSDRFSAERPKGSFSTLEIQRTEQGDSAMYLCASSPPGAGGNSYNEQFFGPGTRLTVL.

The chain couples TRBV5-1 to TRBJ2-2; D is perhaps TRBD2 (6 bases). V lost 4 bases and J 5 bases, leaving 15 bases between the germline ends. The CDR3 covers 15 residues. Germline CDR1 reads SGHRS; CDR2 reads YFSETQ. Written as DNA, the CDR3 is TGCGCCAGCAGCCCCGGGGGAGGAAGAACCGGGGAGCTGTTTTTT. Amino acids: CASSPGGGRTGELFF.

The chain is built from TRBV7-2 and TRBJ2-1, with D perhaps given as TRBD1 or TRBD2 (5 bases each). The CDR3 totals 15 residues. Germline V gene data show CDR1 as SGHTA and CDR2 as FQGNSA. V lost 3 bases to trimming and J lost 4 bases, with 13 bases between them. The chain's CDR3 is CASSLTGTAYNEQFF. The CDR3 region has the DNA TGTGCCAGCAGCTTGACCGGGACGGCATACAATGAGCAGTTCTTC.

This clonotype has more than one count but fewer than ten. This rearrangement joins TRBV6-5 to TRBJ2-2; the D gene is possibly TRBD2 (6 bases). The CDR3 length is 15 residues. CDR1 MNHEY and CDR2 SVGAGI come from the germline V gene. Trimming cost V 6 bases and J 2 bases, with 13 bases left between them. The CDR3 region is CASRPPGLNTGELFF. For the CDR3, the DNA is TGTGCCAGCAGACCCCCGGGACTTAACACCGGGGAGCTGTTTTTT.

CDR3 sequence reads: CASSLISGGTTDTQYF. DNA for the CDR3: TGTGCCAGCAGCTTAATATCGGGGGGGACCACAGATACGCAGTATTTT. The chain couples TRBV11-2 to TRBJ2-3; 8 bases agree with TRBD2. CDR3 size: 16 residues. Per germline, CDR1 SGHAT and CDR2 FQNNGV. The V segment lost 2 bases and the J segment 2 bases; nucleotides outside the gene matches: 6.

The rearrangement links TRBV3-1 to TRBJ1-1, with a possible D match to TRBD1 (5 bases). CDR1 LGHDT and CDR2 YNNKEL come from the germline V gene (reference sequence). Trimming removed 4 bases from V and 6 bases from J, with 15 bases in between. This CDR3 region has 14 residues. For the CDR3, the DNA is TGTGCCAGCAGCCGAAGGGAGGGGCTCGCTGAAGCTTTCTTT. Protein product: CASSRREGLAEAFF.

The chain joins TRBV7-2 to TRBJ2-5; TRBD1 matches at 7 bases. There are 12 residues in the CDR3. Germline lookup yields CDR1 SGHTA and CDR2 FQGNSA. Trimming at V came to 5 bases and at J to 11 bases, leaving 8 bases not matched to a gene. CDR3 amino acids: CASSVDRVGQYF. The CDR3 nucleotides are TGTGCCAGCAGCGTTGACAGGGTTGGGCAGTACTTC.

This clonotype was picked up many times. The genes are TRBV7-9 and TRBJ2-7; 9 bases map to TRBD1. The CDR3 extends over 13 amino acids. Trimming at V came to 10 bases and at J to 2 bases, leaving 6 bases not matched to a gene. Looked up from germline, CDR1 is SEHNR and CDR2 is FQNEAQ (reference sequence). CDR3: CATTGGRAYEQYF. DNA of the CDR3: TGTGCCACTACAGGGGGCCGGGCCTACGAGCAGTACTTC.

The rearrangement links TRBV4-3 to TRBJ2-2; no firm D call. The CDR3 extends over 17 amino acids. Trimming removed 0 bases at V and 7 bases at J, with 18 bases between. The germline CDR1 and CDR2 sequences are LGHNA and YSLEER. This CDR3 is CASSQEWRQRGFGELFF. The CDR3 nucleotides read TGCGCCAGCAGCCAAGAATGGCGGCAGCGAGGATTCGGGGAGCTGTTTTTT.

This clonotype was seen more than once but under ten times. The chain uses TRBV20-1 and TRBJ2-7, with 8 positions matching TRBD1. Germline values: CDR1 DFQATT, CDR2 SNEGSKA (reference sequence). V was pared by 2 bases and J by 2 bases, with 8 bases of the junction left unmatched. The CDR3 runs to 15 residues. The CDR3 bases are TGCAGTGCTAGAAATGACAGGGGACATCCCTACGAGCAGTACTTC. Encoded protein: CSARNDRGHPYEQYF.

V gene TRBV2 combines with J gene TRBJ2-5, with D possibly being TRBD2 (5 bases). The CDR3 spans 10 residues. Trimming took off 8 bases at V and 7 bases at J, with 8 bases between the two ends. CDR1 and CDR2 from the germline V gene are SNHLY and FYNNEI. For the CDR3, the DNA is TGTGCCAGCGAGAGGGTGACCCAGTACTTC. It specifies CASERVTQYF.